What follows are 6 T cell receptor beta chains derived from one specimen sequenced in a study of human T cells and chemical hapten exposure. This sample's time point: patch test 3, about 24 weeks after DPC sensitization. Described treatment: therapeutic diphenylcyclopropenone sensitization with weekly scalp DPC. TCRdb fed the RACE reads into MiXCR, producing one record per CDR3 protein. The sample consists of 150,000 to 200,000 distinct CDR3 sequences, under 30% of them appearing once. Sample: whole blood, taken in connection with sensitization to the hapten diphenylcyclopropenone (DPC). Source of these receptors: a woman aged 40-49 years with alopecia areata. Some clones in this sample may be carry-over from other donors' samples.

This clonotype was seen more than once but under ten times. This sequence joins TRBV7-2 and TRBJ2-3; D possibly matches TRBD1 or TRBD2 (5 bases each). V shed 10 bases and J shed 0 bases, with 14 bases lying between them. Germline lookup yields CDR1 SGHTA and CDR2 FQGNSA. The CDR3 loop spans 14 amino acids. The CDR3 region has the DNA TGTGCCACCAGTGAGGGGCGGAGCACAGATACGCAGTATTTT. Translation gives CATSEGRSTDTQYF.

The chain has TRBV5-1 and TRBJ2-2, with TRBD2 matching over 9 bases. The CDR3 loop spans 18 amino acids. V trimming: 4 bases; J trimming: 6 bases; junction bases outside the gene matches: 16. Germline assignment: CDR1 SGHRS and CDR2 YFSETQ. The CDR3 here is CASSPGGSGSPRPGELFF. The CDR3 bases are TGCGCCAGCAGCCCCGGAGGTAGCGGGAGTCCTCGTCCCGGGGAGCTGTTTTTT.

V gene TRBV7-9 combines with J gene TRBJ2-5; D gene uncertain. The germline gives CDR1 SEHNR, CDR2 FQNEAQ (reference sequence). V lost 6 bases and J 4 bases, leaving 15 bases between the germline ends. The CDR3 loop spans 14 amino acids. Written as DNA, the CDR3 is TGTGCCAGCAGTCAAACGTCAGGTGGAGAGACCCAGTACTTC. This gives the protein CASSQTSGGETQYF. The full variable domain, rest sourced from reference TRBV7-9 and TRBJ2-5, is DTGVSQNPRHKITKRGQNVTFRCDPISEHNRLYWYRQTLGQGPEFLTYFQNEAQLEKSRLLSDRFSAERPKGSFSTLEIQRTEQGDSAMYLCASSQTSGGETQYFGPGTRLLVL.

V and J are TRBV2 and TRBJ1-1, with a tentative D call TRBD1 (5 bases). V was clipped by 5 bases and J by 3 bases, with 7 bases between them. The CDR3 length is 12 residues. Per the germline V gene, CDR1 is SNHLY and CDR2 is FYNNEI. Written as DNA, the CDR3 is TGTGCCAGCAGTAAAGGGGACACTGAAGCTTTCTTT. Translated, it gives CASSKGDTEAFF.

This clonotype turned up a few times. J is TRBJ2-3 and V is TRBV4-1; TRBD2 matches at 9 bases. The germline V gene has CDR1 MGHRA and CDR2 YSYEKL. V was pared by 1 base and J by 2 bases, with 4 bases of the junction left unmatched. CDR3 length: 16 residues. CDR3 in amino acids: CASSQAGLAPTDTQYF. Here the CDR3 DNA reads TGCGCCAGCAGCCAAGCCGGACTAGCGCCCACAGATACGCAGTATTTT.

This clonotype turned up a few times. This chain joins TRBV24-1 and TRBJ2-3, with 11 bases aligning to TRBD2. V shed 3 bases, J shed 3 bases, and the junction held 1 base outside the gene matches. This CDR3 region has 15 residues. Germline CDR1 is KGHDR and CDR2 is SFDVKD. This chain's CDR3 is CATSDVAGGTDTQYF. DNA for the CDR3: TGTGCCACCAGTGATGTAGCGGGAGGGACAGATACGCAGTATTTT.